The 20 T cell receptor beta chains given below trace back to one sample, sequenced in a study of T-cell memory formation after mild COVID-19. MiXCR was run by TCRdb on the 5' RACE reads, yielding one entry per CDR3 protein. Altogether 170,000 or so distinct CDR3 sequences are present, roughly 28% being singletons, with the ten largest covering 12%. Sequenced sample: PBMCs or a T cell subset sorted from them (not recorded which). The receptors shown here come from an adult woman who had mild COVID-19 (a few samples of this study predate the infection). Cell type and time point are not known.

This clonotype was counted a few times. The chain joins TRBV5-1 to TRBJ1-1; D possibly corresponds to TRBD1 (6 bases). V was trimmed by 0 bases and J by 1 base, leaving 10 bases between them. The CDR3 is made up of 15 amino acids. Germline CDR1 and CDR2: SGHRS and YFSETQ. As DNA, the CDR3 is TGCGCCAGCAGCTTGGTTGGGACACAGAACACTGAAGCTTTCTTT. It specifies CASSLVGTQNTEAFF.

The chain carries TRBV12-3 or TRBV12-4 and TRBJ1-2; tentative D call: TRBD1 (5 bases). Trimming cost V 1 base and J 4 bases, with 10 bases left between them. The CDR3 runs 14 residues. The CDR3 sequence is CASSLDQGSYGYTF. The CDR3 DNA follows: TGTGCCAGCAGTTTAGATCAGGGATCCTATGGCTACACCTTC.

The chain is built from TRBV9 and TRBJ2-5; no firm D call. Between the trimmed V and J ends, which lost 1 base and 3 bases, there was a span of 13 bases. From germline, CDR1 is SGDLS and CDR2 YYNGEE. The CDR3 is 15 residues long. The DNA for the CDR3 is TGTGCCAGCAGCGTAACGATGAGCCGGGAAGAGACCCAGTACTTC. Encoded protein: CASSVTMSREETQYF.

In this sample, this clonotype turned up a few times. The rearrangement links TRBV10-3 to TRBJ1-3; D is unresolved. V lost 2 bases, J lost 4 bases, and 9 bases lay in between. Germline-derived CDR1 and CDR2 are ENHRY and SYGVKD. The CDR3 consists of 14 residues. For the CDR3, the DNA is TGTGCCATCAGTGAGGACGCCAGGGGAAACACCATATATTTT. This encodes CAISEDARGNTIYF.

This clonotype was detected a few times. One end of the junction fails to match germline, which may point to a read error. The J gene is TRBJ2-5, the V gene TRBV9, with 10 positions matching TRBD2. Germline loops: CDR1 SGDLS, CDR2 YYNGEE. The CDR3 covers 13 residues. CDR3 sequence reads: CASSVASGLAAAF. The CDR3 nucleotides are TGTGCCAGCAGCGTAGCGTCTGGACTAGCGGCAGCCTTC.

The V call is TRBV6-5, the J call TRBJ1-1; no definite D call. With 2 bases removed from V and 7 bases from J, the gap between germline ends came to 5 bases. In germline, CDR1 is MNHEY, CDR2 SVGAGI. There are 11 residues in the CDR3. The CDR3: CASSYAGEAFF. CDR3 nucleotide sequence: TGTGCCAGCAGTTACGCGGGTGAAGCTTTCTTT.

This chain joins TRBV7-6 and TRBJ2-2; the match to TRBD2 covers 11 bases. CDR1 is SGHVS, CDR2 FNYEAQ, per germline. The CDR3 loop spans 16 amino acids. V lost 6 bases to trimming and J lost 2 bases; unmatched junction nucleotides: 5. The CDR3 region has the DNA TGTGCCAGCAGGGAGCTAGCGGGGGGTAACACCGGGGAGCTGTTTTTT. Translating gives CASRELAGGNTGELFF.

V gene TRBV10-3 combines with J gene TRBJ2-3; D is perhaps TRBD2 (5 bases). The V gene's germline CDR1 is ENHRY and CDR2 SYGVKD. This CDR3 has 16 residues. Trimming left V 2 bases short and J 3 bases short, with 15 bases between. This CDR3 reads CAISERRLGGTDTQYF. DNA of the CDR3: TGTGCCATCAGTGAGCGTCGCCTAGGAGGAACAGATACGCAGTATTTT.

This clonotype was detected only a few times. V and J are TRBV14 and TRBJ2-1; D not resolved. CDR3 length equals 12 residues. Germline-derived CDR1 and CDR2 are SGHDN and FVKESK. V was clipped by 2 bases and J by 11 bases, with 10 bases between them. For the CDR3, the DNA is TGTGCCAGCAGCCAAAATCCTATCCAGCAGTTCTTC. Translating it yields CASSQNPIQQFF.

This chain connects TRBV5-5 to TRBJ2-3, with 11 bases fitting TRBD2. After removal of 1 base from V and 2 bases from J, the junction contained 6 bases not matched to a gene. CDR3 length: 17 amino acids. Germline V gene sequence: CDR1 SGHKS, CDR2 YYEKEE (reference sequence). CDR3: CASSLLLTSGTTDTQYF. Here the CDR3 DNA reads TGTGCCAGCAGCTTGCTATTGACTAGCGGGACCACAGATACGCAGTATTTT.

The chain is built from TRBV10-3 and TRBJ2-5; no definite D call. Trimming shortened V by 3 bases and J by 4 bases, and 6 bases separated the two germline ends. The CDR3 totals 12 residues. The V gene's germline CDR1 is ENHRY and CDR2 SYGVKD. The CDR3 DNA reads as TGTGCCATCAGTGAACGAGGAGAGACCCAGTACTTC. Translated: CAISERGETQYF.

Written as DNA, the CDR3 is TGTGCCAGCAGCGAGGGACTAGCGTTCTCCTACGAGCAGTACTTC. Protein: CASSEGLAFSYEQYF. The chain couples TRBV7-2 to TRBJ2-7; 10 bases fit TRBD2. The V gene's germline CDR1 is SGHTA and CDR2 FQGNSA. The CDR3 has 15 residues. Losses at the gene ends were 5 bases for V and 0 bases for J; bases not matched to a gene: 4.

This clonotype was observed a handful of times. The chain combines TRBV20-1 with TRBJ2-2; 10 nucleotides agree with TRBD2. Germline trimming cut 6 bases from V and 3 bases from J; bases unmatched to any gene: 7. The germline V gene encodes CDR1 DFQATT and CDR2 SNEGSKA (reference sequence). This CDR3 has 15 residues. The CDR3 sequence is CSAPLAGAHTGELFF. CDR3 nucleotides: TGCAGTGCACCTCTAGCGGGGGCTCACACCGGGGAGCTGTTTTTT.

The chain combines TRBV29-1 with TRBJ1-1; D is undetermined. Trimming shortened V by 6 bases and J by 2 bases, and 13 bases separated the two germline ends. The CDR3 contains 13 residues. Germline loops: CDR1 SQVTM, CDR2 ANQGSEA. CDR3: CSVESVANTEAFF. The CDR3 DNA sequence: TGCAGCGTCGAATCGGTAGCAAACACTGAAGCTTTCTTT.

This clonotype was detected only once. The rearrangement uses TRBV5-1 and TRBJ2-2, with TRBD1 matching 12 bases. Germline CDR1 reads SGHRS; CDR2 reads YFSETQ. V lost 4 bases and J lost 3; bases outside the gene matches: 7. This CDR3 spans 17 amino acids. The CDR3 DNA reads TGCGCCAGCAGCCCACCGGGACAGGGGGCGCACACCGGGGAGCTGTTTTTT. Translation: CASSPPGQGAHTGELFF. Variable domain in full (rest from reference TRBV5-1 and TRBJ2-2): KAGVTQTPRYLIKTRGQQVTLSCSPISGHRSVSWYQQTPGQGLQFLFEYFSETQRNKGNFPGRFSGRQFSNSRSEMNVSTLELGDSALYLCASSPPGQGAHTGELFFGEGSRLTVL.

There are a few counts of this clonotype. The chain combines TRBV2 with TRBJ2-2; D might be TRBD2 (6 bases). V was clipped by 0 bases and J by 1 base, with 6 bases between them. The CDR3 has 15 amino acids. Germline lookup yields CDR1 SNHLY and CDR2 FYNNEI. CDR3 protein: CASSEARGNTGELFF. The CDR3, as DNA: TGTGCCAGCAGTGAAGCGCGGGGGAACACCGGGGAGCTGTTTTTT.

This clonotype was seen a single time. J is TRBJ1-2 and V is TRBV19; tentative D call: TRBD1 (5 bases). Trimming cost V 3 bases and J 1 base, with 15 bases left between them. The CDR3 is 16 amino acids. Germline CDR1 is LNHDA and CDR2 is SQIVND (reference sequence). In DNA, the CDR3 is TGTGCCAGTAGTATTCCGACAGCTGCATTTAACTATGGCTACACCTTC. This translates into CASSIPTAAFNYGYTF.

In its sample, this clonotype was seen a few times. The chain recombines TRBV29-1 with TRBJ2-7, with 8 bases identical to TRBD1. The CDR3 is 14 residues long. Unmatched junction bases numbered 5, after V lost 1 base and J lost 3 bases. Germline V CDR1 and CDR2: SQVTM, ANQGSEA. CDR3 sequence reads: CSVEGVGQGYEQYF. The DNA for the CDR3 is TGCAGCGTTGAAGGAGTCGGACAGGGCTACGAGCAGTACTTC.

The chain couples TRBV12-3 or TRBV12-4 to TRBJ2-3; 7 bases align to TRBD2. Trimming at V came to 1 base and at J to 2 bases, leaving 3 bases not matched to a gene. CDR3 length: 15 residues. The CDR3 nucleotides read TGTGCCAGCAGTTTAGTCGGGGGGTTCACAGATACGCAGTATTTT. It codes for CASSLVGGFTDTQYF.

The chain joins TRBV20-1 to TRBJ2-7; 7 bases match TRBD2. Germline V gives CDR1 DFQATT, CDR2 SNEGSKA (reference sequence). V lost 6 bases to trimming and J lost 4 bases; unmatched junction nucleotides: 12. The CDR3 is 14 amino acids. CDR3 sequence (DNA): TGCAGTGCCGTATTCGGGACTAATCCTTACGAGCAGTACTTC. The encoded protein is CSAVFGTNPYEQYF.